The T cell receptor beta chain under discussion was sequenced for a study of blood T cells in healthy people across ages. Study-level points and caveats: TCR beta diversity correlated strongly with naive T cell percentage.

This clonotype was detected ten times or more. Its antigen is undetermined. Combining a sample-barcoded 5' primer with a J-beta primer mix, a second PCR ran for 7 to 11 cycles. In TCRdb, the 5' RACE reads were re-called with MiXCR into one record per CDR3 protein. The sample has 730,000 or so distinct CDR3 sequences; approximately 39% are singletons. Peripheral blood, roughly 9.3 milliliters per donor, was collected. The extraction recovered at least 6 micrograms of total RNA per sample. The germline V and J ends were trimmed by 5 bases and 5 bases, with 15 bases remaining between them. Germline V gene data show CDR1 as SGHTA and CDR2 as FQGNSA. The CDR3 loop spans 14 amino acids.

Sequencing was performed on blood. This chain links TRBV7-2 with TRBJ2-5, with a possible D match to TRBD2 (6 bases). The source is an older woman in good health. The CDR3 DNA is TGTGCCAGCAGCCAGCGGGCTAGCGTGGAGACCCAGTACTTC. It codes for CASSQRASVETQYF. Looking up the rest from reference TRBV7-2 and TRBJ2-5 gives the full variable domain: GAGVSQSPSNKVTEKGKDVELRCDPISGHTALYWYRQSLGQGLEFLIYFQGNSAPDKSGLPSDRFSAERTGGSVSTLTIQRTQQEDSAVYLCASSQRASVETQYFGPGTRLLVL.